One sample yielded the 17 T cell receptor beta chains listed below, sequenced in a study of cytomegalovirus exposure and HLA in healthy donors. PCR primers comprised 60 Vbeta and 13 Jbeta primers. TCRdb keeps only in-frame clones here, not all; method: immunoSEQ multiplex PCR. The sample lists around 130,000 clones; around 8.5% were seen once. The source material was PBMCs. These receptors came from a man between 35 and 55 years old in good health and CMV-seronegative.

This chain links TRBV12-5 with TRBJ2-3; 8 bases align to TRBD2. The J segment lost 3 bases and the V segment lost 2 bases, leaving 4 bases of the junction unmatched. Germline V gene sequence: CDR1 LGHNT, CDR2 FRNRAP. This CDR3 spans 15 amino acids. The CDR3 protein is CASGLRGGPTDTQYF. DNA of the CDR3: TGTGCTAGTGGTTTGCGCGGGGGGCCTACAGATACGCAGTATTTT.

This clone appeared a few times. The chain has TRBV29-1 and TRBJ1-2, with a weak D call TRBD1 (6 bases). V gave up 3 bases and J gave up 5 bases, with 13 bases separating them. This CDR3 is 13 amino acids long. CDR1 and CDR2 from the germline V gene are SQVTM and ANQGSEA. The CDR3 spells CSVDRGRGYGYTF. CDR3 nucleotides: TGCAGCGTTGACAGGGGAAGGGGGTATGGCTACACCTTC.

This clone was observed a few times. The J gene is TRBJ1-3, the V gene TRBV13; a possible D gene is TRBD1 (6 bases). Germline lookup yields CDR1 PRHDT and CDR2 FYEKMQ (reference sequence). The CDR3 extends over 15 amino acids. Trimming stripped 5 bases from V and 0 bases from J, with 11 bases between. The CDR3: CASSRTASSGNTIYF. The CDR3 DNA reads TGTGCCAGCAGCCGGACAGCGAGCTCTGGAAACACCATATATTTT.

This clone was seen more than once but under ten times. The V and J genes are TRBV11-1 and TRBJ2-7; no clear D. This CDR3 region has 12 residues. Per germline, CDR1 SGHAT and CDR2 FQDESV (reference sequence). The V end was cut by 5 bases, the J end by 0 bases, with 5 bases between. The CDR3 loop reads CASSRSSYEQYF. The CDR3 DNA is TGTGCCAGCAGCCGGAGCTCCTACGAGCAGTACTTC.

This clone was seen only a few times. The rearrangement links TRBV5-1 to TRBJ2-3; D remains ambiguous. In germline, CDR1 is SGHRS, CDR2 YFSETQ. The CDR3 contains 14 residues. V shed 6 bases and J shed 4 bases, with 15 bases lying between them. The CDR3 DNA reads as TGCGCCAGCACCATCGACTCGACTTCAGATACGCAGTATTTT. Its translation is CASTIDSTSDTQYF.

This clone was seen only a few times. This chain joins TRBV5-3 and TRBJ2-1; 13 positions match TRBD2. Being an ORF, TRBV5-3 has a function that is uncertain. Germline trimming cut 4 bases from V and 5 bases from J; bases unmatched to any gene: 3. The CDR3 has 15 residues. The CDR3 protein is CARSNTSGGDNEQFF. The CDR3, as DNA: TGTGCCAGAAGCAATACTAGCGGGGGGGACAATGAGCAGTTCTTC.

This clone was detected only a few times. This chain uses TRBV6-4 with TRBJ1-4, with D possibly being TRBD1 (6 bases). The CDR3 runs to 14 residues. Germline V gene data show CDR1 as MRHNA and CDR2 as SNTAGT. Trimming removed 9 bases from V and 7 bases from J, with 18 bases in between. CDR3 in amino acids: CARSSGARGEKLFF. CDR3 bases: TGTGCCAGAAGTTCAGGGGCTAGGGGTGAAAAACTGTTTTTT.

The chain employs TRBV19 and TRBJ1-4, with 7 bases that match TRBD1. The CDR3 consists of 13 residues. After removal of 8 bases from V and 8 bases from J, the junction contained 8 bases not matched to a gene. Germline CDR1 reads LNHDA; CDR2 reads SQIVND (reference sequence). The CDR3 is CASSRQGREKLFF. Written as DNA, the CDR3 is TGTGCCAGTTCCCGACAGGGTCGGGAAAAACTGTTTTTT.

This clone was detected only a few times. V usage is TRBV7-3 and J usage is TRBJ1-1, with D maybe TRBD1 (5 bases). The V and J ends lost 3 bases and 1 base respectively, with 9 bases between them. There are 14 residues in the CDR3. Per the germline V gene, CDR1 is SGHTA and CDR2 is FQGTGA. CDR3 sequence (DNA): TGTGCCAGCAGCTTTGCCGGGGGGAACACTGAAGCTTTCTTT. Translated, it gives CASSFAGGNTEAFF.

The rearrangement uses TRBV5-4 and TRBJ2-5; TRBD2 matches at 10 bases. There are 16 residues in the CDR3. V lost 4 bases to trimming and J lost 0 bases; unmatched junction nucleotides: 6. Germline CDR1 SGHNT, CDR2 YYREEE (reference sequence). This CDR3 is CASSPSSGGYQETQYF. In DNA form, the CDR3 reads TGTGCCAGCAGCCCTTCTAGCGGGGGATACCAAGAGACCCAGTACTTC.

The table lists this clone with a few counts. The chain carries TRBV18 and TRBJ2-7, with 8 bases identical to TRBD1. Germline values: CDR1 KGHSH, CDR2 LQKENI. The CDR3 spans 15 residues. J lost 7 bases, V lost 3 bases, and 11 bases had no gene match. The CDR3 DNA reads as TGTGCCAGCTCACCCGGGACAGGTGGTTTGCGTGAGCAGTACTTC. Translated: CASSPGTGGLREQYF.

This sequence joins TRBV11-2 and TRBJ2-1, with TRBD2 matching 7 bases. The V gene end was trimmed by 1 base and the J gene end by 6 bases; junction bases not matched to a gene: 6. CDR3 length: 15 residues. Germline CDR1 is SGHAT and CDR2 is FQNNGV. CDR3 amino acids: CASSLVSGGTNEQFF. CDR3 coding DNA: TGTGCCAGCAGCTTAGTTTCCGGGGGGACCAATGAGCAGTTCTTC.

The chain uses TRBV19 and TRBJ1-6; D is unresolved. Germline loops: CDR1 LNHDA, CDR2 SQIVND (reference sequence). Trimming removed 3 bases at V and 6 bases at J, with 18 bases between. This CDR3 is 17 amino acids long. CDR3 nucleotide sequence: TGTGCCAGTAGTATGGAGGGCAGGTGGGGTTCTAATTCACCCCTCCACTTT. It translates to CASSMEGRWGSNSPLHF.

This clone was detected a few times. The rearrangement links TRBV5-4 to TRBJ1-3; 10 positions agree with TRBD1. After removal of 3 bases from V and 1 base from J, the junction contained 7 bases not matched to a gene. The germline gives CDR1 SGHNT, CDR2 YYREEE (reference sequence). The CDR3 has 17 residues. CDR3 in amino acids: CASSSLPGQGSGNTIYF. The CDR3 nucleotides are TGTGCCAGCAGCTCCCTCCCGGGACAGGGGTCTGGAAACACCATATATTTT.

The rearrangement joins TRBV2 to TRBJ2-7; the match to TRBD2 covers 8 bases. V shed 10 bases, J shed 2 bases, and the junction held 4 bases outside the gene matches. CDR3 length equals 12 residues. CDR1 and CDR2 (germline): SNHLY, FYNNEI. The CDR3 nucleotides are TGTGCCATCGCGGGGGGTACCTACGAGCAGTACTTC. This gives the protein CAIAGGTYEQYF. The full variable domain, in which reference TRBV2 and TRBJ2-7 provide the parts outside the CDR3, is EPEVTQTPSHQVTQMGQEVILRCVPISNHLYFYWYRQILGQKVEFLVSFYNNEISEKSEIFDDQFSVERPDGSNFTLKIRSTKLEDSAMYFCAIAGGTYEQYFGPGTRLTVT.

This clone was detected a few times. The rearrangement uses TRBV19 and TRBJ2-2; perhaps TRBD1 as D (5 bases). The CDR3 length is 13 residues. The V gene's germline CDR1 is LNHDA and CDR2 SQIVND (reference sequence). Trimming took 3 bases from V and 5 from J, leaving 7 bases between them. The CDR3 spells CASSIQGTGELFF. The DNA of the CDR3 is TGTGCCAGTAGTATTCAGGGAACCGGGGAGCTGTTTTTT. Full variable domain (missing parts from reference TRBV19 and TRBJ2-2): DGGITQSPKYLFRKEGQNVTLSCEQNLNHDAMYWYRQDPGQGLRLIYYSQIVNDFQKGDIAEGYSVSREKKESFPLTVTSAQKNPTAFYLCASSIQGTGELFFGEGSRLTVL.

There are a few counts of this clone. V gene TRBV7-9 combines with J gene TRBJ2-3; TRBD2 might be the D (5 bases). Germline CDR1 SEHNR, CDR2 FQNEAQ (reference sequence). The CDR3 has 15 amino acids. The V and J ends lost 5 bases and 0 bases respectively, with 12 bases between them. CDR3 bases: TGTGCCAGCAGCGCCCTAGCAACGAGCACAGATACGCAGTATTTT. This gives the protein CASSALATSTDTQYF.